This TCR beta chain emerged from a study of post-analysis software for immune sequencing data. Germline V CDR1 and CDR2: MNHEY, SVGAGI. The CDR3 covers 20 residues. V lost 4 bases and J lost 8, with 30 bases in between. This clonotype was seen a few times. Unique molecular identifiers featured in each of the TCR beta cDNA libraries. Each CDR3 protein gets one entry after TCRdb re-called the PCR reads with MiXCR. Seen here are around 160,000 distinct CDR3 sequences, about 37% observed once, and the top ten hold 25% to 30%. The chain couples TRBV6-5 to TRBJ1-6; D is perhaps TRBD1 (6 bases). This TCR came from a girl aged 5-17 years with multiple sclerosis. This specimen was blood, taken after autologous hematopoietic stem cell transplantation. CDR3: CASSSVQGGARWVKDSPLHF. Written as DNA, the CDR3 is TGTGCCAGCAGTTCAGTACAGGGTGGAGCGCGCTGGGTGAAGGATTCACCCCTCCACTTT.